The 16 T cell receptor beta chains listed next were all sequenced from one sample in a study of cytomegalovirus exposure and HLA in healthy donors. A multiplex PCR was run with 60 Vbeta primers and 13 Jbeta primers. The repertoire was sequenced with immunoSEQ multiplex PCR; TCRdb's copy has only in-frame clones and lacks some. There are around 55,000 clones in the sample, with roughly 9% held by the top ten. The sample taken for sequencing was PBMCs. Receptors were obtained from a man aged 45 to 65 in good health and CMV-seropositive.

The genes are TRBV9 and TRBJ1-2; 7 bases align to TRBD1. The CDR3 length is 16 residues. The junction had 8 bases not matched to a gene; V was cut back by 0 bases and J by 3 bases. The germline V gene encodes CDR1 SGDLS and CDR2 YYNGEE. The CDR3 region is CASSVALTGVDYGYTF. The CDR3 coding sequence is TGTGCCAGCAGCGTAGCTCTAACAGGGGTGGACTATGGCTACACCTTC.

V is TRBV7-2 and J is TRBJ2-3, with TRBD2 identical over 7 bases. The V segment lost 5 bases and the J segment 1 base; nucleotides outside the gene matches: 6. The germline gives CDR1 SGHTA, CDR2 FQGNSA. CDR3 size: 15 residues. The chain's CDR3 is CASSREGPGTDTQYF. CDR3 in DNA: TGTGCCAGCAGCAGGGAGGGCCCGGGCACAGATACGCAGTATTTT.

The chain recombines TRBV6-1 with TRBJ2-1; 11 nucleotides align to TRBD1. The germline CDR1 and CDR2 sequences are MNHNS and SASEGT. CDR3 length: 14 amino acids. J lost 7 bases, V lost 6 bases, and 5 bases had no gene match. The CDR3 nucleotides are TGTGCCAGCAGGGGGACAGGGGGTGCGAATGAGCAGTTCTTC. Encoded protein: CASRGTGGANEQFF.

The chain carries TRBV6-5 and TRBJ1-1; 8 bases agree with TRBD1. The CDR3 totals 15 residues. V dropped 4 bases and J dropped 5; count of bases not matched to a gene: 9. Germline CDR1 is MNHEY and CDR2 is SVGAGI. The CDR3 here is CASSFRTGRKTEAFF. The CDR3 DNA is TGTGCCAGCAGTTTCCGGACAGGGAGAAAGACTGAAGCTTTCTTT.

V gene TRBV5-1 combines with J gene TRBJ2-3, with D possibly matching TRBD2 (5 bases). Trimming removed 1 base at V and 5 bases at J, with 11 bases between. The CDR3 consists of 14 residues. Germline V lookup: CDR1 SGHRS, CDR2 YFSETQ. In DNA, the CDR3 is TGCGCCAGCAGCTTGTCGGGCCGGGAAGATACGCAGTATTTT. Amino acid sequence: CASSLSGREDTQYF.

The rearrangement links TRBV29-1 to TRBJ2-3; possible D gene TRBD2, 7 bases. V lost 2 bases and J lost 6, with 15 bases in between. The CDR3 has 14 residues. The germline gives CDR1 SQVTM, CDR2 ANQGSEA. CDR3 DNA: TGCAGCGTTGAACCCAGGGGAGGGGCGGATACGCAGTATTTT. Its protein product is CSVEPRGGADTQYF.

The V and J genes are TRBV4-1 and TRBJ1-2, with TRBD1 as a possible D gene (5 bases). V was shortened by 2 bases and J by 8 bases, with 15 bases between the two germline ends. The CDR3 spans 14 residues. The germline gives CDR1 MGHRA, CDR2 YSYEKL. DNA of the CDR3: TGCGCCAGCAGCCAACGGCAGGTCAGGGTGGGCTACACCTTC. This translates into CASSQRQVRVGYTF.

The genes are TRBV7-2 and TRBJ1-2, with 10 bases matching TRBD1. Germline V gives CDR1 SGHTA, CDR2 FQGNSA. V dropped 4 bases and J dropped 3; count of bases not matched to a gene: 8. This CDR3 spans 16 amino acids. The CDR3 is CASSSRTGGLYYGYTF. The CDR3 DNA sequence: TGTGCCAGCAGCTCCAGGACAGGGGGTTTGTACTATGGCTACACCTTC.

CDR3 in amino acids: CASRFDRAPGNTIYF. CDR3 in DNA: TGTGCCAGCAGATTTGACAGGGCCCCTGGAAACACCATATATTTT. The V call is TRBV6-5, the J call TRBJ1-3; 7 bases match TRBD1. CDR1 is MNHEY, CDR2 SVGAGI, per germline. Losses at the gene ends were 6 bases for V and 2 bases for J; bases not matched to a gene: 7. There are 15 residues in the CDR3.

In DNA, the CDR3 is TGTGCCAGCAGCGTAACCCCCTCTGGCGGGGGGCCGATGTACGAGCAGTACTTC. Protein product: CASSVTPSGGGPMYEQYF. This chain joins TRBV9 and TRBJ2-7, with 8 bases matching TRBD2. Germline CDR1 is SGDLS and CDR2 is YYNGEE. The CDR3 has 18 residues. V was clipped by 1 base and J by 4 bases; unmatched bases: 16.

The CDR3 bases are TGTGCCAGCAGCCCGGGACATCCGACGAACACCGGGGAGCTGTTTTTT. It encodes CASSPGHPTNTGELFF. The chain links TRBV5-4 to TRBJ2-2, with D perhaps matching TRBD1 (6 bases). Germline V gives CDR1 SGHNT, CDR2 YYREEE (reference sequence). V gave up 4 bases and J gave up 0 bases, with 13 bases separating them. The CDR3 loop spans 16 amino acids.

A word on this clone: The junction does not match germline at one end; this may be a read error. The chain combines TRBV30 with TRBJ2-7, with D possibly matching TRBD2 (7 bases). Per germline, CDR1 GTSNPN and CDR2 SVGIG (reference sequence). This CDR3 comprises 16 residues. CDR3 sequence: CTWSVRLGGHTYEQYF. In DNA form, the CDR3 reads TGTACCTGGAGTGTACGCCTCGGGGGGCATACCTACGAGCAGTACTTC. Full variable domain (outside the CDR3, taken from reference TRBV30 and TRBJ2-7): SQTIHQWPATLVQPVGSPLSLECTVEGTSNPNLYWYRQAAGRGLQLLFYSVGIGQISSEVPQNLSASRPQDRQFILSSKKLLLSDSGFYLCTWSVRLGGHTYEQYFGPGTRLTVT.

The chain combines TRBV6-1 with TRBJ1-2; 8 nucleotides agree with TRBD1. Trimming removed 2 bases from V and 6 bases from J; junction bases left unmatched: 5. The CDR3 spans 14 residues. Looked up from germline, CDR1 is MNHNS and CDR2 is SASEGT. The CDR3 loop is CASSETGTGDGYTF. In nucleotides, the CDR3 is TGTGCCAGCAGTGAAACCGGGACAGGAGATGGCTACACCTTC.

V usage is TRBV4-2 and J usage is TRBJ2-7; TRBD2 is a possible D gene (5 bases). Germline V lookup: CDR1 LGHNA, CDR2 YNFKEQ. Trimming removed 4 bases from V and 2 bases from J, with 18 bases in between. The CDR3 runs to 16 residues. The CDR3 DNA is TGTGCCAGCAGCCCACCTATTACACGGACTCCCTACGAGCAGTACTTC. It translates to CASSPPITRTPYEQYF.

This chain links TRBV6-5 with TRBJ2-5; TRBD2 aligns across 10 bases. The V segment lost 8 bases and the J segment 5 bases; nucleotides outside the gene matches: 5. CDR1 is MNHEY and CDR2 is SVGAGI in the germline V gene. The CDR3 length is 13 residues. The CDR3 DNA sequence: TGTGCCAGCTCGGGACTAGCGTTCGAGACCCAGTACTTC. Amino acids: CASSGLAFETQYF.

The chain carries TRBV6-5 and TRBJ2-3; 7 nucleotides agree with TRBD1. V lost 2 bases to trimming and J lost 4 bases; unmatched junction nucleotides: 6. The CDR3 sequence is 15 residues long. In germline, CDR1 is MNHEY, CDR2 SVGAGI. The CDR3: CASSYGRGWSDTQYF. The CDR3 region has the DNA TGTGCCAGCAGTTACGGCAGGGGGTGGTCAGATACGCAGTATTTT.